Listed below are T cell receptor beta chains from one sample, sequenced in a study of PD-1 blockade in mismatch repair-deficient tumors. Repertoires were generated with immunoSEQ multiplex PCR, while TCRdb's copy carries only in-frame clones and drops some. The sample has about 49,000 clones; over 75% are singletons. The specimen was PBMCs, collected before pembrolizumab treatment. Every receptor here comes from an adult with mismatch repair-deficient cancer. The CDR3 runs from the conserved cysteine through the conserved F or W. The D gene is left open where the match is weak. Part of the rows lack a size; the others show once, few, many or a class for expanded clones.

J gene: TRBJ1-4; D gene: NA; V gene: TRBV25-1; clone size: NA; CDR3 protein: CASSESPRGGREKLFF; CDR3 DNA: TGTGCCAGCAGTGAATCCCCCAGGGGAGGACGCGAAAAACTGTTTTTT
J gene: TRBJ2-5; D gene: NA; V gene: TRBV5-1; clone size: NA; CDR3 protein: CASSLNGVETQYF; CDR3 DNA: TGCGCCAGCAGCTTGAACGGGGTGGAGACCCAGTACTTC
J gene: TRBJ1-4; D gene: NA; V gene: TRBV15; clone size: NA; CDR3 protein: CATSRDRTTNEKLFF; CDR3 DNA: TGTGCCACCAGCAGAGATCGGACAACTAATGAAAAACTGTTTTTT
J gene: TRBJ2-5; D gene: NA; V gene: TRBV5-6; clone size: NA; CDR3 protein: CASRAGVWRETQYF; CDR3 DNA: TGTGCCAGCAGAGCAGGGGTTTGGCGAGAGACCCAGTACTTC
J gene: TRBJ2-1; D gene: TRBD2; V gene: TRBV7-9; clone size: once; CDR3 protein: CASSWLIWGGFNEQFF; CDR3 DNA: TGTGCCAGCAGCTGGCTTATTTGGGGGGGGTTCAATGAGCAGTTCTTC
J gene: TRBJ2-2; D gene: NA; V gene: TRBV5-4; clone size: NA; CDR3 protein: CASSFDNKHGTGELFF; CDR3 DNA: TGTGCCAGCAGCTTTGATAACAAACACGGCACCGGGGAGCTGTTTTTT
J gene: TRBJ1-5; D gene: NA; V gene: TRBV18; clone size: NA; CDR3 protein: CASSPEDGYQPQHF; CDR3 DNA: TGTGCCAGCTCACCAGAGGACGGTTATCAGCCCCAGCATTTT
J gene: TRBJ1-1; D gene: TRBD1; V gene: TRBV5-1; clone size: NA; CDR3 protein: CASSLVPKLTGGFRTEAFF; CDR3 DNA: TGCGCCAGCAGCTTGGTACCGAAGTTAACAGGGGGTTTTCGCACTGAAGCTTTCTTT
J gene: TRBJ1-1; D gene: NA; V gene: TRBV11-2; clone size: NA; CDR3 protein: CASKGGGFTEAFF; CDR3 DNA: TGTGCCAGCAAGGGAGGGGGTTTCACTGAAGCTTTCTTT
J gene: TRBJ1-5; D gene: NA; V gene: TRBV29-1; clone size: NA; CDR3 protein: CSVSSRGLGVQPQHF; CDR3 DNA: TGCAGCGTTTCCTCCAGGGGTCTAGGTGTTCAGCCCCAGCATTTT
J gene: TRBJ2-2; D gene: NA; V gene: TRBV15; clone size: NA; CDR3 protein: CATSRDRRAGELFF; CDR3 DNA: TGTGCCACCAGCAGGGATCGAAGGGCCGGGGAGCTGTTTTTT
J gene: TRBJ2-3; D gene: TRBD2; V gene: TRBV27; clone size: NA; CDR3 protein: CASCRTSGRSDTQYF; CDR3 DNA: TGTGCCAGCTGCAGGACTAGCGGGAGGTCAGATACGCAGTATTTT
J gene: TRBJ1-5; D gene: NA; V gene: TRBV6-1; clone size: NA; CDR3 protein: CASSGASNQPQHF; CDR3 DNA: TGTGCCAGCAGTGGGGCCAGCAATCAGCCCCAGCATTTT
J gene: TRBJ2-7; D gene: TRBD1; V gene: TRBV27; clone size: NA; CDR3 protein: CASSPRDRGLYEQYF; CDR3 DNA: TGTGCCAGCAGTCCCCGGGACAGGGGGCTCTACGAGCAGTACTTC
J gene: TRBJ2-1; D gene: NA; V gene: TRBV4-1; clone size: NA; CDR3 protein: CASSQEPGHSSYNEQFF; CDR3 DNA: TGCGCCAGCAGCCAGGAGCCGGGACATAGCTCCTACAATGAGCAGTTCTTC
J gene: TRBJ2-2; D gene: NA; V gene: TRBV19; clone size: NA; CDR3 protein: CASIGETSGTGELFF; CDR3 DNA: TGTGCCAGTATTGGGGAGACCTCCGGGACCGGGGAGCTGTTTTTT
J gene: TRBJ2-1; D gene: TRBD2; V gene: TRBV9; clone size: NA; CDR3 protein: CASSVGPGGGYNEQFF; CDR3 DNA: TGTGCCAGCAGCGTAGGGCCGGGAGGAGGTTACAATGAGCAGTTCTTC
J gene: TRBJ2-7; D gene: NA; V gene: TRBV5-1; clone size: few; CDR3 protein: CASSSGDEQYF; CDR3 DNA: TGCGCCAGCAGCTCAGGGGACGAGCAGTACTTC